Each of the 32 T cell receptor beta chains below was sequenced from the same sample in a study of regulatory T cells in long-lasting Graves disease. Time point denoted: newly diagnosed GD, antithyroid drugs for less than 3 months. The TCR library was made from RNA extracted from PBMCs. Arm-PCR with iRepertoire HTBI primers amplified the CDR3 regions for these TCR beta libraries. MiXCR was run by TCRdb on the multiplex PCR reads, yielding one entry per CDR3 protein. The data hold about 400,000 distinct CDR3 sequences, with 15% to 20% observed a single time. Separately, the same data were catalogued under a study of T cells in Graves' hyperthyroidism and ophthalmopathy.

This sample comprised peripheral blood mononuclear cells (PBMCs), obtained at new diagnosis, from a patient treated with antithyroid drugs. Source of these receptors: a young woman with Graves disease.

This clonotype was seen many times. The rearrangement uses TRBV5-6 and TRBJ2-1; 10 positions match TRBD2. CDR3 length: 14 amino acids. Unmatched junction bases numbered 8, after V lost 6 bases and J lost 8 bases. From germline, CDR1 is SGHDT and CDR2 YYEEEE. CDR3 amino acids: CASTAGTSVHEQFF. CDR3 nucleotides: TGTGCCAGCACCGCCGGGACTAGCGTCCATGAGCAGTTCTTC. The full variable domain, its missing parts supplied by reference TRBV5-6 and TRBJ2-1, is DAGVTQSPTHLIKTRGQQVTLRCSPKSGHDTVSWYQQALGQGPQFIFQYYEEEERQRGNFPDRFSGHQFPNYSSELNVNALLLGDSALYLCASTAGTSVHEQFFGPGTRLTVL.

This clonotype was detected ten times or more. The chain's CDR3 is CASSQWGVWGTDTQYF. CDR3 nucleotide sequence: TGTGCCAGCAGCCAATGGGGGGTCTGGGGCACAGATACGCAGTATTTT. The rearrangement links TRBV3-1 to TRBJ2-3; D possibly corresponds to TRBD2 (6 bases). With 2 bases removed from V and 1 base from J, the gap between germline ends came to 13 bases. Germline loops: CDR1 LGHDT, CDR2 YNNKEL (reference sequence). The CDR3 is 16 residues long.

This clonotype was counted ten times or more. The V and J genes are TRBV20-1 and TRBJ2-5; 12 bases map to TRBD2. Germline CDR1 and CDR2: DFQATT and SNEGSKA (reference sequence). Trimming cost V 3 bases and J 4 bases; bases outside gene matches: 3. The CDR3 sequence is 14 residues long. The CDR3 DNA sequence: TGCAGTGCTAGGATACTAGCGGGAGGAGAGACCCAGTACTTC. Residues: CSARILAGGETQYF.

This clonotype was found many times. The chain joins TRBV13 to TRBJ1-4, with 7 bases matching TRBD1. CDR3 length: 15 amino acids. Looked up from germline, CDR1 is PRHDT and CDR2 is FYEKMQ (reference sequence). V shed 7 bases, J shed 1 base, and the junction held 6 bases outside the gene matches. The CDR3 nucleotides read TGTGCCAGCAAGAGACAGGGTGAAACTAATGAAAAACTGTTTTTT. Protein sequence: CASKRQGETNEKLFF.

This clonotype was observed many times. V gene TRBV11-2 combines with J gene TRBJ2-2, with D perhaps matching TRBD2 (6 bases). CDR3 size: 19 residues. Trimming took off 5 bases at V and 6 bases at J, with 28 bases between the two ends. CDR1 SGHAT and CDR2 FQNNGV come from the germline V gene. DNA of the CDR3: TGTGCCAGCAGCCCCCTCGGGGGACCGTTCGGTTCGTCGCCCGGGGAGCTGTTTTTT. Its protein is CASSPLGGPFGSSPGELFF.

The table lists this clonotype with many counts. This chain uses TRBV11-2 with TRBJ1-5; 8 nucleotides line up with TRBD1. This CDR3 is 15 amino acids long. The germline V gene has CDR1 SGHAT and CDR2 FQNNGV. J lost 5 bases, V lost 0 bases, and 3 bases had no gene match. The DNA for the CDR3 is TGTGCCAGCAGCTTAGAGCCGACAGGGGATCAGCCCCAGCATTTT. Translation gives CASSLEPTGDQPQHF. The variable domain in full, with the rest retrieved from reference TRBV11-2 and TRBJ1-5, is EAGVAQSPRYKIIEKRQSVAFWCNPISGHATLYWYQQILGQGPKLLIQFQNNGVVDDSQLPKDRFSAERLKGVDSTLKIQPAKLEDSAVYLCASSLEPTGDQPQHFGDGTRLSIL.

This clonotype was detected many times. The chain couples TRBV7-2 to TRBJ2-1; TRBD2 agrees at 11 bases. Germline CDR1 and CDR2: SGHTA and FQGNSA. V dropped 0 bases and J dropped 7; count of bases not matched to a gene: 2. This CDR3 is 15 amino acids long. CDR3 sequence reads: CASSLAASGRNEQFF. As DNA, the CDR3 is TGTGCCAGCAGCTTAGCGGCTAGCGGGAGGAATGAGCAGTTCTTC. Full variable domain (outside the CDR3, taken from reference TRBV7-2 and TRBJ2-1): GAGVSQSPSNKVTEKGKDVELRCDPISGHTALYWYRQSLGQGLEFLIYFQGNSAPDKSGLPSDRFSAERTGGSVSTLTIQRTQQEDSAVYLCASSLAASGRNEQFFGPGTRLTVL.

The CDR3 DNA reads TGCAGCGTTCTCAGTTCGGCTAGCGGAGGGAAGAGGGAGCAGTTCTTC. Translation gives CSVLSSASGGKREQFF. J is TRBJ2-1 and V is TRBV29-1; 7 bases match TRBD2. Trimming removed 5 bases from V and 10 bases from J; junction bases left unmatched: 20. Germline loops: CDR1 SQVTM, CDR2 ANQGSEA. This CDR3 spans 16 amino acids.

A remark on this clonotype: This may be a read error, as it is one base from a much larger clone. The rearrangement joins TRBV10-3 to TRBJ2-5; TRBD2 aligns across 7 bases. CDR3 length: 15 amino acids. Germline loops: CDR1 ENHRY, CDR2 SYGVKD. V shed 4 bases and J 2 bases; nucleotides not matched to a gene: 7. CDR3 coding DNA: TGTGCCATCAGTGGGGCTAGCGGCATACAAGAGACCCAGTACTTC. Its protein product is CAISGASGIQETQYF.

This clonotype was seen more than once but under ten times. The chain links TRBV7-3 to TRBJ2-2; 7 bases map to TRBD1. After removal of 0 bases from V and 6 bases from J, the junction contained 4 bases not matched to a gene. CDR1 and CDR2 (germline): SGHTA, FQGTGA. The CDR3 spans 15 residues. This chain's CDR3 is CASSLTGGASGELFF. As DNA, the CDR3 is TGTGCCAGCAGCTTAACAGGGGGCGCCTCCGGGGAGCTGTTTTTT.

The V call is TRBV20-1, the J call TRBJ2-1; 8 positions agree with TRBD2. The CDR3 has 16 residues. Germline V gives CDR1 DFQATT, CDR2 SNEGSKA (reference sequence). V was clipped by 0 bases and J by 0 bases; unmatched bases: 4. CDR3 loop: CSARDPSGSSYNEQFF. DNA for the CDR3: TGCAGTGCTAGAGATCCGAGCGGGAGCTCCTACAATGAGCAGTTCTTC.

This clonotype came up many times. This rearrangement joins TRBV29-1 to TRBJ2-1; D is perhaps TRBD1 (5 bases). The CDR3 consists of 14 residues. Germline V gives CDR1 SQVTM, CDR2 ANQGSEA. The ends were cut back, 7 bases at V and 6 bases at J, with 19 bases in the middle. The CDR3 protein is CSEIGHLGPNEQFF. The CDR3 nucleotides read TGCAGCGAAATCGGACACCTTGGCCCCAATGAGCAGTTCTTC.

This clonotype was seen repeatedly, ten times or more. The chain uses TRBV11-2 and TRBJ2-2, with 12 bases matching TRBD2. J lost 7 bases, V lost 0 bases, and 6 bases had no gene match. This CDR3 is 17 amino acids long. CDR1 SGHAT and CDR2 FQNNGV come from the germline V gene. CDR3 loop: CASSLERLAGVYGELFF. In DNA, the CDR3 is TGTGCCAGCAGCTTAGAGAGACTAGCGGGAGTGTACGGGGAGCTGTTTTTT.

CDR3 nucleotides: TGTGCCAGCGGAGGGTCAGGGTTCTACGAGCAGTACTTC. The encoded protein is CASGGSGFYEQYF. The chain couples TRBV27 to TRBJ2-7; weak D call: TRBD2 (6 bases). CDR1 is MNHEY and CDR2 is SMNVEV in the germline V gene (reference sequence). This CDR3 region has 13 residues. Trimming stripped 8 bases from V and 3 bases from J, with 14 bases between.

This clonotype showed up many times. The chain links TRBV11-2 to TRBJ2-7; D is perhaps TRBD2 (5 bases). There are 16 residues in the CDR3. V was clipped by 2 bases and J by 3 bases, with 17 bases between them. Germline lookup yields CDR1 SGHAT and CDR2 FQNNGV. CDR3 bases: TGTGCCAGCAGCTTAAGTTCGACGGCCGGAGGCTACGAGCAGTACTTC. Amino acid sequence: CASSLSSTAGGYEQYF. Supplemented by reference TRBV11-2 and TRBJ2-7, the full variable domain reads EAGVAQSPRYKIIEKRQSVAFWCNPISGHATLYWYQQILGQGPKLLIQFQNNGVVDDSQLPKDRFSAERLKGVDSTLKIQPAKLEDSAVYLCASSLSSTAGGYEQYFGPGTRLTVT.

At least ten counts were recorded for this clonotype. V gene TRBV3-1 combines with J gene TRBJ1-1, with D unclear. The CDR3 is 13 amino acids. Germline values: CDR1 LGHDT, CDR2 YNNKEL (reference sequence). Trimming stripped 4 bases from V and 2 bases from J, with 8 bases between. The CDR3 reads CASSPRRNTEAFF. Here the CDR3 DNA reads TGTGCCAGCAGCCCACGCAGAAACACTGAAGCTTTCTTT. The whole variable domain, remainder taken from reference TRBV3-1 and TRBJ1-1, is DTAVSQTPKYLVTQMGNDKSIKCEQNLGHDTMYWYKQDSKKFLKIMFSYNNKELIINETVPNRFSPKSPDKAHLNLHINSLELGDSAVYFCASSPRRNTEAFFGQGTRLTVV.

Ten or more counts support this clonotype. The V and J genes are TRBV11-2 and TRBJ1-1; no clear D. The CDR3 is 12 amino acids. The germline V and J ends were trimmed by 1 base and 6 bases, with 6 bases remaining between them. Germline V gene data show CDR1 as SGHAT and CDR2 as FQNNGV. Written as DNA, the CDR3 is TGTGCCAGCAGCTTAGGGGAGTCTGAAGCTTTCTTT. Translating gives CASSLGESEAFF.

This clonotype came up a few times. This chain joins TRBV14 and TRBJ2-3; unclear D gene. Trimming left V 2 bases short and J 5 bases short, with 8 bases between. Germline CDR1 is SGHDN and CDR2 is FVKESK. This CDR3 has 13 residues. Here the CDR3 DNA reads TGTGCCAGCAGCCAATATATGGGAGATACGCAGTATTTT. Its protein is CASSQYMGDTQYF.

There are many counts of this clonotype. The chain joins TRBV20-1 to TRBJ1-5; D gene uncertain. Trimming cost V 0 bases and J 3 bases, with 15 bases left between them. The CDR3 has 16 amino acids. Germline V gene lookup returns CDR1 DFQATT and CDR2 SNEGSKA (reference sequence). CDR3: CSARDRGSSYNQPQHF. CDR3 DNA sequence: TGCAGTGCTAGAGATCGAGGGAGCAGTTACAATCAGCCCCAGCATTTT.

This clonotype was counted at least ten times. This sequence joins TRBV5-5 and TRBJ2-7, with D possibly TRBD2 on 5 matching bases. CDR1 SGHKS and CDR2 YYEKEE come from the germline V gene (reference sequence). The CDR3 totals 15 residues. The ends were cut back, 4 bases at V and 1 base at J, with 15 bases in the middle. The CDR3 reads CASSQTTRGSYEQYF. The CDR3 nucleotides are TGTGCCAGCAGCCAAACGACGAGAGGGTCCTACGAGCAGTACTTC.

This clonotype was counted many times. V and J are TRBV5-1 and TRBJ1-1, with TRBD1 matching 10 bases. J lost 6 bases, V lost 3 bases, and 8 bases had no gene match. The CDR3 is made up of 15 amino acids. Germline CDR1 SGHRS, CDR2 YFSETQ. The CDR3 DNA reads TGCGCCAGCAGCTCCCGACAGGGGGCTGGACCTGAAGCTTTCTTT. Protein sequence: CASSSRQGAGPEAFF.

This rearrangement joins TRBV9 to TRBJ2-1; 8 bases are a match to TRBD2. The V and J ends lost 3 bases and 5 bases, in that order; junction bases with no gene match: 10. The CDR3 runs 16 residues. CDR1 SGDLS and CDR2 YYNGEE come from the germline V gene. The CDR3, as DNA: TGTGCCAGCAGCGCCCAGCGGGAGACAAAGAACAATGAGCAGTTCTTC. Translation: CASSAQRETKNNEQFF. Using reference TRBV9 and TRBJ2-1 for the parts outside the CDR3, the full variable domain is DSGVTQTPKHLITATGQRVTLRCSPRSGDLSVYWYQQSLDQGLQFLIQYYNGEERAKGNILERFSAQQFPDLHSELNLSSLELGDSALYFCASSAQRETKNNEQFFGPGTRLTVL.

This clonotype was found a few times. The chain has TRBV6-1 and TRBJ2-7; D gene uncertain. Trimming removed 4 bases from V and 3 bases from J, with 13 bases in between. CDR3 length: 14 residues. CDR1 is MNHNS, CDR2 SASEGT, per germline. This chain's CDR3 is CASSALKVSYEQYF. The CDR3 region has the DNA TGTGCCAGCAGTGCCCTAAAGGTTAGCTACGAGCAGTACTTC.

This rearrangement joins TRBV30 to TRBJ1-5; possible D gene TRBD1, 6 bases. CDR1 and CDR2 (germline): GTSNPN, SVGIG (reference sequence). Trimming removed 3 bases at V and 3 bases at J, with 12 bases between. The CDR3 is 14 residues long. The CDR3 loop reads CAWRKQGNNQPQHF. The CDR3 DNA sequence: TGTGCCTGGAGAAAACAGGGAAACAATCAGCCCCAGCATTTT.

The CDR3 DNA follows: TGTGCCAGCAGCCCGCGAGACTCAGGGGCCACCGGGGAGCTGTTTTTT. Its protein product is CASSPRDSGATGELFF. This chain connects TRBV7-9 to TRBJ2-2, with TRBD1 as a possible D gene (6 bases). This CDR3 is built from 16 residues. Germline assignment: CDR1 SEHNR and CDR2 FQNEAQ (reference sequence). Between the trimmed V and J ends, which lost 5 bases and 4 bases, there was a span of 17 bases.

In its sample, this clonotype was seen many times. The chain joins TRBV2 to TRBJ2-7; TRBD2 matches 10 bases. V was clipped by 5 bases and J by 2 bases; unmatched bases: 15. The length of the CDR3 is 18 residues. The germline V gene encodes CDR1 SNHLY and CDR2 FYNNEI. CDR3 in amino acids: CASSLQGSGGGHPYEQYF. The CDR3 nucleotides read TGTGCCAGCAGTCTCCAGGGGAGCGGGGGGGGCCACCCCTACGAGCAGTACTTC.

The chain joins TRBV6-2 or TRBV6-3 to TRBJ1-5, with D possibly matching TRBD1 (6 bases). The V and J ends lost 6 bases and 5 bases respectively, with 17 bases between them. Germline V gene data show CDR1 as MNHEY and CDR2 as SVGEGT. The CDR3 has 15 amino acids. CDR3 loop: CASSDPGGPYQPQHF. The CDR3 region has the DNA TGTGCCAGCAGCGACCCCGGGGGCCCGTATCAGCCCCAGCATTTT.

This chain links TRBV7-2 with TRBJ1-2; D possibly corresponds to TRBD1 (5 bases). Germline V gene sequence: CDR1 SGHTA, CDR2 FQGNSA. The CDR3 sequence is 15 residues long. The V and J ends lost 7 bases and 6 bases respectively, with 21 bases between them. In DNA form, the CDR3 reads TGTGCCAGCAATTTGGGGGAGACTCCCATGGATGGCTACACCTTC. Translation: CASNLGETPMDGYTF. Supplemented by reference TRBV7-2 and TRBJ1-2, the full variable domain reads GAGVSQSPSNKVTEKGKDVELRCDPISGHTALYWYRQSLGQGLEFLIYFQGNSAPDKSGLPSDRFSAERTGGSVSTLTIQRTQQEDSAVYLCASNLGETPMDGYTFGSGTRLTVV.

This clonotype was detected ten times or more. Germline and junction disagree at one end, which may indicate a read error. The genes are TRBV27 and TRBJ1-1, with TRBD1 identical over 10 bases. The CDR3 covers 14 residues. Per the germline V gene, CDR1 is MNHEY and CDR2 is SMNVEV (reference sequence). CDR3 in amino acids: CASSLTGGRTEAFF. The CDR3 nucleotides read TGCGCCAGCAGCTTGACAGGGGGCAGGACTGAAGCTTTCTTT.

There are many counts of this clonotype. This sequence joins TRBV20-1 and TRBJ2-1; D is unclear. Germline CDR1 is DFQATT and CDR2 is SNEGSKA (reference sequence). CDR3 length: 14 amino acids. V lost 2 bases, J lost 3 bases, and 11 bases lay in between. The CDR3 sequence is CSARSALDYNEQFF. For the CDR3, the DNA is TGCAGTGCTAGATCCGCCCTAGACTACAATGAGCAGTTCTTC.

The chain has TRBV9 and TRBJ2-3, with TRBD2 identical over 11 bases. Germline assignment: CDR1 SGDLS and CDR2 YYNGEE. The CDR3 has 17 residues. The junction had 4 bases not matched to a gene; V was cut back by 0 bases and J by 1 base. CDR3 in DNA: TGTGCCAGCAGCGTAGAGACTAGCGGGGATCGCACAGATACGCAGTATTTT. Encoded protein: CASSVETSGDRTDTQYF.

This clonotype showed up many times. J is TRBJ2-3 and V is TRBV28; 9 positions match TRBD2. Germline CDR1 reads MDHEN; CDR2 reads SYDVKM. The CDR3 is 15 residues long. V lost 7 bases and J lost 1; bases outside the gene matches: 6. The CDR3 sequence is CASNLAGHRTDTQYF. CDR3 nucleotide sequence: TGTGCCAGCAATCTAGCGGGGCATCGCACAGATACGCAGTATTTT.